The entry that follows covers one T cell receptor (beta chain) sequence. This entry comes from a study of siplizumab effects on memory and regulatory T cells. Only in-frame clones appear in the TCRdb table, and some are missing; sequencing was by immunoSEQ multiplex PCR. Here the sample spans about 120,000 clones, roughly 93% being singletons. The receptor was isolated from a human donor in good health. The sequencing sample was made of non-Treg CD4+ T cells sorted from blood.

The CDR3 region is CASSRRGTSTDTQYF. CDR3 nucleotide sequence: TGTGCCAGCAGCCGACGGGGGACCAGCACAGATACGCAGTATTTT. J is TRBJ2-3 and V is TRBV7-3; TRBD2 might be the D (6 bases). V lost 5 bases to trimming and J lost 0 bases, with 12 bases between them. Per the germline V gene, CDR1 is SGHTA and CDR2 is FQGTGA. The CDR3 consists of 15 residues.